The source of this T cell receptor beta chain is a study of neurological immune-mediated disorders. The CDR3 contains 16 residues. The V gene lost 4 bases and the J gene lost 3 bases, with 18 bases spanning the gap. From germline, CDR1 is KGHDR and CDR2 SFDVKD. General study points: The greatest TCR clonal expansion occurred in HTLV-1-associated myelopathy and the least in multiple sclerosis, which fell below healthy controls. There were no CDR3 amino acid sequences shared by expanded clones across subjects, a result suggesting private repertoires in all groups.

There are many counts of this clonotype. The antigen remains undetermined. The sorted libraries started from 850,000 to 1,000,000 CD4+ or CD8+ T cells. TCRdb re-analysed the 5' RACE reads in MiXCR, keeping a single row per CDR3 protein. Among 30,000 to 35,000 distinct CDR3 sequences listed, about 4% were seen once. J is TRBJ2-7 and V is TRBV24-1; tentative D call: TRBD2 (7 bases). Sequenced material: CD4+ T cells from blood. The receptor comes from a woman between 40 and 50 years old in good health. The CDR3 here is CATSDIRGARVYEQYF. The DNA of the CDR3 is TGTGCCACCAGTGACATTCGGGGGGCGCGGGTCTACGAGCAGTACTTC.